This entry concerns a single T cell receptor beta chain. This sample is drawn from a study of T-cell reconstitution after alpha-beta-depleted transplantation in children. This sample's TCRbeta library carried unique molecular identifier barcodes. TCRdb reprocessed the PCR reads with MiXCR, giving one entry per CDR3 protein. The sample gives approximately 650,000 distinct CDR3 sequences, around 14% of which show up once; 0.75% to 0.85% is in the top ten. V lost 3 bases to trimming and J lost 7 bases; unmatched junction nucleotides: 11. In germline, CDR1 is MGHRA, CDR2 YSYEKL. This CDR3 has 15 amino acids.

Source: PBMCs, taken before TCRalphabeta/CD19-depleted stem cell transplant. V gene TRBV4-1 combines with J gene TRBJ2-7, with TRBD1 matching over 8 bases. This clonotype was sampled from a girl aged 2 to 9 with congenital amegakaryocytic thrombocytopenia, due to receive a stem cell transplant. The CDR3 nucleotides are TGCGCCAGCAGCCAGCTCCAGGGCAGGGGGCGGGAGCAGTACTTC. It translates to CASSQLQGRGREQYF.